The clone carrying this T cell receptor (beta chain) was recorded only once. Its matching antigen is unknown. These data originate in a study of T cells in Graves' hyperthyroidism and ophthalmopathy. On the study more broadly: Once the initial diagnosis was made, peripheral blood was obtained before any treatment. Study observations and caveats: Blood also held most thyroid clonotypes expanded beyond 0.001. The authors' 13 V-J model separated ophthalmopathy from stable hyperthyroidism. Ophthalmopathy onset followed model prediction by a median around six months.

Amplified TCR beta CDR3 regions came from RNA transcripts. Using the HTBI primer set, a first-round RT-PCR was run on the TCR CDR3. TCRdb re-called the multiplex PCR reads with MiXCR, one entry per CDR3 protein. Of fewer than 650,000 distinct CDR3 sequences listed, 11% to 15% were seen once; the top ten hold about 15%. The sample taken for sequencing was blood. This TCR was sampled from a woman in her thirties or forties with Graves' hyperthyroidism.

CDR3 nucleotides: TGCAGTGCCGGGGGACTAGCGGGGATGAACACCGGGGAGCTGTTTTTT. Its protein is CSAGGLAGMNTGELFF. The chain is built from TRBV20-1 and TRBJ2-2; 13 positions match TRBD2. Germline V lookup: CDR1 DFQATT, CDR2 SNEGSKA (reference sequence). There are 16 residues in the CDR3. The J segment lost 1 base and the V segment lost 6 bases, leaving 5 bases of the junction unmatched.